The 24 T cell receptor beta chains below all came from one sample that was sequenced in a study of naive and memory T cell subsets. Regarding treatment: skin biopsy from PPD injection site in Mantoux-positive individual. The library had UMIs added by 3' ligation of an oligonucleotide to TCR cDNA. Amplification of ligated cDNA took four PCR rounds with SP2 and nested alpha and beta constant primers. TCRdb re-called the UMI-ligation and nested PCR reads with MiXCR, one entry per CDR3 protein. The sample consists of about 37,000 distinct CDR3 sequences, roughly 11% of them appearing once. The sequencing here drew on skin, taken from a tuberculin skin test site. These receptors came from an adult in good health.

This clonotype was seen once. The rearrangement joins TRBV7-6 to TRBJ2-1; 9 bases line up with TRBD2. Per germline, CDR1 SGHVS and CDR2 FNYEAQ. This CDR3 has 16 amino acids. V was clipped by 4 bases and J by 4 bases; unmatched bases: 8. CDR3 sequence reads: CASSSQTSGAYNEQFF. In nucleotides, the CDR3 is TGTGCCAGCAGCTCCCAGACTAGCGGAGCATACAATGAGCAGTTCTTC.

CDR3 in DNA: TGCGCCAGCAGCCTAGGACATGTTAATGAAAAACTGTTTTTT. Its translation: CASSLGHVNEKLFF. The chain joins TRBV4-1 to TRBJ1-4; possible D gene TRBD1, 5 bases. Germline V CDR1 and CDR2: MGHRA, YSYEKL. The V gene lost 4 bases and the J gene lost 4 bases, with 10 bases spanning the gap. The CDR3 is made up of 14 amino acids.

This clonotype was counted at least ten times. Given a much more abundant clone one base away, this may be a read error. The CDR3 loop is CASSLTSGTSGDTF. For the CDR3, the DNA is TGTGCCAGCAGTCTAACCTCAGGGACTAGTGGCGACACCTTC. The chain joins TRBV27 to TRBJ1-2, with D maybe TRBD1 (5 bases). Looked up from germline, CDR1 is MNHEY and CDR2 is SMNVEV (reference sequence). This CDR3 contains 14 residues.

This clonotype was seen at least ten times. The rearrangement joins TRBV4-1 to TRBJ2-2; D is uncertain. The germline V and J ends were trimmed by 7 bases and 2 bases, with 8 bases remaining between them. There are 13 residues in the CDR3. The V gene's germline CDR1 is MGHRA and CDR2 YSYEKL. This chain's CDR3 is CASTVPNTGELFF. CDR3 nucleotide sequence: TGCGCCAGCACAGTTCCTAACACCGGGGAGCTGTTTTTT.

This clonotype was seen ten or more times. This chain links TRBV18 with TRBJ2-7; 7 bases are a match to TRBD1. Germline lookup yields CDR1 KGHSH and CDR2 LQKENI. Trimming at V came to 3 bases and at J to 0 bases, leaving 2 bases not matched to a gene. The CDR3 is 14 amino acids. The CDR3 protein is CASSPGQSSYEQYF. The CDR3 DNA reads TGTGCCAGCTCACCGGGACAGAGCTCCTACGAGCAGTACTTC.

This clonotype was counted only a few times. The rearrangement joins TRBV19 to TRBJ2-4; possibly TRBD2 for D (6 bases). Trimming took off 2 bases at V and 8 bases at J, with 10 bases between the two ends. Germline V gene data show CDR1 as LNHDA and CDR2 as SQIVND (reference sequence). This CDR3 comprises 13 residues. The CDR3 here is CASSISPGDIQYF. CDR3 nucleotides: TGTGCCAGTAGTATATCCCCGGGAGACATTCAGTACTTC.

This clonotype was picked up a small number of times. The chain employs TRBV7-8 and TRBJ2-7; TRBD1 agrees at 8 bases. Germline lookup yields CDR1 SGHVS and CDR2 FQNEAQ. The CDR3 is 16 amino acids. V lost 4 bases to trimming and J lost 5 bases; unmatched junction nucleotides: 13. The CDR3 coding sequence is TGTGCCAGCAGCTCACCAACAGGGGGGCAGGGTGACGAGCAGTACTTC. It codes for CASSSPTGGQGDEQYF.

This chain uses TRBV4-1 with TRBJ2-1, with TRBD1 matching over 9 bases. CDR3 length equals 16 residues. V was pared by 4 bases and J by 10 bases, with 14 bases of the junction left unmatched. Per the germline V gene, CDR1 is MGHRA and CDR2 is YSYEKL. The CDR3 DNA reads TGCGCCAGCAGCCTTCCCGGGACAGGGATTACAATAGAGCAGTTCTTC. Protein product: CASSLPGTGITIEQFF.

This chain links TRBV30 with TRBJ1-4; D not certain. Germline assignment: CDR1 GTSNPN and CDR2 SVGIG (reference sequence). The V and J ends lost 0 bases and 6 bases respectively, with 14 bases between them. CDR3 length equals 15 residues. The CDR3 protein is CAWSVRSVRDEKLFF. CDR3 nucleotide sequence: TGTGCCTGGAGTGTACGTTCGGTGAGGGATGAAAAACTGTTTTTT.

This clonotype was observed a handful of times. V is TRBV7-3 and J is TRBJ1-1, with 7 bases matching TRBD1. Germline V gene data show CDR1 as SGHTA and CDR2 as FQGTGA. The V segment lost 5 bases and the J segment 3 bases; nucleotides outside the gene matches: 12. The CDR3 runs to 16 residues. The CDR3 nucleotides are TGTGCCAGCAGCCTACAGGGGCGACGAACGGACACTGAAGCTTTCTTT. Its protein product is CASSLQGRRTDTEAFF.

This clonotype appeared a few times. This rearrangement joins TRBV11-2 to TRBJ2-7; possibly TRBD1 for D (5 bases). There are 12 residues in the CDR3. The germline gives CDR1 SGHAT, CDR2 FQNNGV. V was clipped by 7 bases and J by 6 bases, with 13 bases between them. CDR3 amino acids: CASNQGGAEQYF. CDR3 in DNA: TGTGCCAGCAACCAGGGTGGCGCCGAGCAGTACTTC.

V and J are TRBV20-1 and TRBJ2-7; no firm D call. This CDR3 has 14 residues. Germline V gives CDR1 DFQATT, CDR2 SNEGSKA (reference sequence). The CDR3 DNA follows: TGCTCCGTAGCCGGCGGTACTCCTGATTACGAGCAGTACTTC. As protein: CSVAGGTPDYEQYF.

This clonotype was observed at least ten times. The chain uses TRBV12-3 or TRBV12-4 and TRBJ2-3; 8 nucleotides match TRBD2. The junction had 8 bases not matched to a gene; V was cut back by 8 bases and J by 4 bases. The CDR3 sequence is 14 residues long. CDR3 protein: CASHPGGLPDTQYF. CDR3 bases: TGTGCCAGCCACCCGGGGGGGCTCCCAGATACGCAGTATTTT.

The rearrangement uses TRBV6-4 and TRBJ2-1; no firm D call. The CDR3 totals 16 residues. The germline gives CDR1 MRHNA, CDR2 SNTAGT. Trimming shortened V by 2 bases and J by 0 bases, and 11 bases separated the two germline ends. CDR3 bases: TGTGCCAGCAGTGACATTCAAACCAGCTCCTACAATGAGCAGTTCTTC. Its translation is CASSDIQTSSYNEQFF.

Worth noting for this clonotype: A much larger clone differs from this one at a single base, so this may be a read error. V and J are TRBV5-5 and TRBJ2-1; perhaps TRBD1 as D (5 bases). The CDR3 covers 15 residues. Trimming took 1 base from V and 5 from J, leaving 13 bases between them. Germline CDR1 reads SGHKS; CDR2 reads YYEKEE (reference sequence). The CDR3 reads CASSLSQGLHNEQFF. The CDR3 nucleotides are TGTGCCAGCAGCTTGTCGCAGGGTCTCCACAATGAGCAGTTCTTC.

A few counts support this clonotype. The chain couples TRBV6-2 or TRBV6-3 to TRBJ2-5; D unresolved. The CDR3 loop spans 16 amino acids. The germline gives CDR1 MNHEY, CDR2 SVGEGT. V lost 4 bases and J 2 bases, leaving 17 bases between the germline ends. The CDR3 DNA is TGTGCCAGCAGTTCGGAGTGGGCTATGTTACAAGAGACCCAGTACTTC. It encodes CASSSEWAMLQETQYF.

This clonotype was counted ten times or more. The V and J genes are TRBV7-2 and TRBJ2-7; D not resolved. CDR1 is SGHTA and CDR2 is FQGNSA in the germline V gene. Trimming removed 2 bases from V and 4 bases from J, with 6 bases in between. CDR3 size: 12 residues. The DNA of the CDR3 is TGTGCCAGCAGCTTAAATACATACGAGCAGTACTTC. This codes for CASSLNTYEQYF.

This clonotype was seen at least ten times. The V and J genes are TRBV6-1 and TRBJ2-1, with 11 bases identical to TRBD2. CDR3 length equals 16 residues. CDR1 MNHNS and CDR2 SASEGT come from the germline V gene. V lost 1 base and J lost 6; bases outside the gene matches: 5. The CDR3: CASSEGSSGRINEQFF. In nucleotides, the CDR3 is TGTGCCAGCAGTGAAGGGTCTAGCGGGAGGATCAATGAGCAGTTCTTC.

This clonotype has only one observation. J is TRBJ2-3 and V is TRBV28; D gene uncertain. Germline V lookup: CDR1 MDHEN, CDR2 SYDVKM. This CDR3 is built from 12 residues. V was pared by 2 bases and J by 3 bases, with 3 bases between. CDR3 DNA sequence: TGTGCCAGCAGTTTACAAACAGATACGCAGTATTTT. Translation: CASSLQTDTQYF.

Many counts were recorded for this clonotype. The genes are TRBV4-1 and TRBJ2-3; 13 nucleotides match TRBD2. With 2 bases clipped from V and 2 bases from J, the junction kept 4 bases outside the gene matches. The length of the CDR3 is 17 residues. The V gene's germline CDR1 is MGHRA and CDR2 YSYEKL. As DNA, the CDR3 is TGCGCCAGCAGCCAATCGACTAGCGGGGGGTTCACAGATACGCAGTATTTT. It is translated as CASSQSTSGGFTDTQYF.

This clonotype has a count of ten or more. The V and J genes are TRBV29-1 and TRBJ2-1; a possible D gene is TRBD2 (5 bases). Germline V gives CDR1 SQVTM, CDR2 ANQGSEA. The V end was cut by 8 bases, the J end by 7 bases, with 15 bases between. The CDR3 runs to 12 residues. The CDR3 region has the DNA TGCAGCTTAGCCCCGACGGGAAATGAGCAGTTCTTC. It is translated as CSLAPTGNEQFF.

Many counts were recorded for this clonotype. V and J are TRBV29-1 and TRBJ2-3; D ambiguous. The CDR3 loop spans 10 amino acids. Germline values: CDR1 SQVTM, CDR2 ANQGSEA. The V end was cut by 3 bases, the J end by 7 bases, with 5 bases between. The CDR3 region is CSVETYTQYF. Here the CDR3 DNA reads TGCAGCGTTGAGACGTATACGCAGTATTTT.

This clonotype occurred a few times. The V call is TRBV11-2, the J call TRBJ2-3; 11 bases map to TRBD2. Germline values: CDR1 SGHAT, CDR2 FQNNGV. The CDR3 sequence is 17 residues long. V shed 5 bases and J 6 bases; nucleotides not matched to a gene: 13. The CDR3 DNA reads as TGTGCCAGCAGCCTGGGTTCACTAGCGGGAGTGGGGGATACGCAGTATTTT. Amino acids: CASSLGSLAGVGDTQYF.

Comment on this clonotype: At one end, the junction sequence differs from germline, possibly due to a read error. CDR3 region: CASSRPMASGANALTF. CDR3 nucleotides: TGTGCCAGCAGCCGCCCCATGGCAAGCGGGGCCAACGCCCTGACTTTC. The chain has TRBV28 and TRBJ2-6, with 7 bases matching TRBD2. Germline CDR1 MDHEN, CDR2 SYDVKM. The CDR3 has 16 amino acids. Full variable domain (rest looked up from reference TRBV28 and TRBJ2-6): DVKVTQSSRYLVKRTGEKVFLECVQDMDHENMFWYRQDPGLGLRLIYFSYDVKMKEKGDIPEGYSVSREKKERFSLILESASTNQTSMYLCASSRPMASGANALTFGAGSRLTVL.